A selection of T cell receptor beta chains follows, all from one sample in a study of human T cells and chemical hapten exposure. TCRdb re-called the RACE reads through MiXCR, storing one row per CDR3 protein. Seen here are tens of thousands of distinct CDR3 sequences, 9.5% to 15% observed once, and the top ten hold roughly 5.7%. The input for sequencing was whole blood, taken in connection with sensitization to the hapten diphenylcyclopropenone (DPC). The receptor source for this set is a woman between 25 and 40 years old with alopecia areata. Some clones in this sample may be carry-over from other donors' samples. The CDR3 runs from the conserved cysteine through the conserved F or W. Fields, in order: D gene, J gene, V gene, clone size, CDR3 protein, CDR3 DNA. A D gene is named only where the DNA matches it firmly. Expanded clones are given a class, and other clones once, few, many or no size at all.

>TRBD2|TRBJ2-3|TRBV7-2|many
CASSPLAGVDTQYF
TGTGCCAGCAGCCCACTAGCGGGAGTAGATACGCAGTATTTT
>TRBD1|TRBJ1-2|TRBV5-4|many
CASSAGQNIYGYTF
TGTGCCAGCAGCGCGGGACAGAACATCTATGGCTACACCTTC
>NA|TRBJ1-1|TRBV15|many
CATSRDRQTEAFF
TGTGCCACCAGCAGAGATCGTCAAACTGAAGCTTTCTTT
>NA|TRBJ2-1|TRBV28|NA
CASSLFGAYNEQFF
TGTGCCAGCAGTTTATTCGGGGCCTACAATGAGCAGTTCTTC
>TRBD2|TRBJ2-7|TRBV24-1|NA
CATSDTLAGVYEQYF
TGTGCCACCAGTGACACACTAGCGGGAGTCTACGAGCAGTACTTC
>TRBD2|TRBJ2-1|TRBV27|NA
CASWRIAGNLDEQFF
TGTGCCAGCTGGCGTATAGCGGGAAATTTAGATGAGCAGTTCTTC
>NA|TRBJ1-6|TRBV7-2|NA
CASSLEAGEGSPLHF
TGTGCCAGCAGCTTAGAGGCAGGGGAAGGATCACCCCTCCACTTT
>TRBD1|TRBJ2-5|TRBV4-2|few
CASSPRNTGGSETQYF
TGTGCCAGCAGCCCTCGAAATACAGGGGGCTCGGAGACCCAGTACTTC
>TRBD2|TRBJ2-7|TRBV4-3|many
CASSQTASGGYEQYF
TGCGCCAGCAGCCAAACGGCCTCGGGGGGCTACGAGCAGTACTTC
>TRBD2|TRBJ2-7|TRBV11-2|NA
CASSSPRGGQYF
TGTGCCAGCAGCTCGCCCCGGGGGGGGCAGTACTTC
>NA|TRBJ1-1|TRBV28|NA
CASTGTQEHMNTEAFF
TGTGCCAGCACCGGGACTCAAGAGCATATGAACACTGAAGCTTTCTTT
>TRBD2|TRBJ2-3|TRBV20-1|NA
CSAPVEAGADTQYF
TGCAGTGCTCCGGTCGAAGCGGGGGCGGATACGCAGTATTTT
>TRBD2|TRBJ2-2|TRBV7-6|medium-sized
CASSLIAGGPETGELFF
TGTGCCAGCAGCTTAATTGCGGGAGGCCCGGAGACCGGGGAGCTGTTTTTT
>NA|TRBJ1-1|TRBV6-6|few
CASSYEGGTEAFF
TGTGCCAGCAGTTATGAGGGAGGCACTGAAGCTTTCTTT
>NA|TRBJ2-5|TRBV11-2|few
CASSLGWDLETQYF
TGTGCCAGCAGCTTAGGCTGGGATCTGGAGACCCAGTACTTC
>TRBD2|TRBJ2-5|TRBV4-2|many
CASSQDRGLARETQYF
TGTGCCAGCAGCCAAGATCGTGGACTAGCCCGAGAGACCCAGTACTTC
>TRBD1|TRBJ1-2|TRBV6-5|NA
CASSTGGDGYTF
TGTGCCAGCAGTACAGGGGGCGATGGCTACACCTTC
>NA|TRBJ2-1|TRBV28|many
CASSFLLGIGNEQFF
TGTGCCAGCAGTTTCTTACTCGGGATTGGCAATGAGCAGTTCTTC
>NA|TRBJ2-7|TRBV6-1|few
CASALAEALHAYEQYF
TGTGCCAGCGCCCTGGCAGAAGCGCTGCATGCTTACGAGCAGTACTTC
>NA|TRBJ2-1|TRBV6-6|many
CASSSSSGNEQFF
NA
>TRBD2|TRBJ2-3|TRBV20-1|few
CSARADSRPRSGRGGGDTQYF
TGCAGTGCGAGAGCAGACTCCCGACCCCGAAGCGGGAGAGGGGGTGGAGATACGCAGTATTTT
>TRBD1|TRBJ1-1|TRBV7-3|NA
CASNLQGTGANTEAFF
TGTGCCAGCAACTTACAGGGGACAGGGGCGAACACTGAAGCTTTCTTT
>TRBD2|TRBJ2-5|TRBV18|few
CASSPQNGGRGQETQYF
TGTGCCAGCTCACCCCAGAATGGAGGGAGGGGCCAAGAGACCCAGTACTTC
>TRBD2|TRBJ2-7|TRBV7-9|many
CASSSPGLAGFHEQYF
TGTGCCAGCAGCTCCCCCGGACTAGCGGGATTCCACGAGCAGTACTTC
>NA|TRBJ2-7|TRBV12-3/TRBV12-4|few
CATAGPSYEQYF
TGTGCCACCGCGGGACCGTCCTACGAGCAGTACTTC
>NA|TRBJ2-1|TRBV10-3|few
CAISPSNEQFF
TGTGCCATCAGTCCTTCCAATGAGCAGTTCTTC
>NA|TRBJ2-7|TRBV12-3/TRBV12-4|few
CASRQGHSSYEQYF
TGTGCCAGCAGGCAGGGGCATAGCTCCTACGAGCAGTACTTC
>NA|TRBJ2-3|TRBV12-5|NA
CASGIGLTTDTQYF
TGTGCTAGTGGGATAGGCCTAACCACAGATACGCAGTATTTT
>NA|TRBJ2-1|TRBV24-1|NA
CATSDLERGSNEQFF
TGTGCCACCAGTGACCTTGAAAGGGGGTCCAATGAGCAGTTCTTC
>NA|TRBJ2-2|TRBV28|few
CASSTLTGELFF
TGTGCCAGCAGTACTTTAACCGGGGAGCTGTTTTTT
>NA|TRBJ2-4|TRBV5-5|NA
CASSLGTPGQGGAKNIQYF
TGTGCCAGCAGCTTGGGTACCCCAGGGCAGGGGGGAGCCAAAAACATTCAGTACTTC
>NA|TRBJ1-5|TRBV29-1|few
CSVAAGGSNQPQHF
TGCAGCGTTGCTGCCGGGGGGAGCAATCAGCCCCAGCATTTT
>NA|TRBJ1-2|TRBV11-2|few
CASSLEPKAGTYF
TGTGCCAGCAGCTTAGAACCCAAAGCCGGGACTTACTTC
>NA|TRBJ2-7|TRBV5-1|many
CASREGASSYEQYF
TGCGCCAGCAGGGAGGGGGCGTCATCCTACGAGCAGTACTTC
>TRBD2|TRBJ2-1|TRBV18|many
CASSAEPPRAGVEQFF
TGTGCCAGCTCAGCAGAACCTCCCAGAGCGGGAGTTGAGCAGTTCTTC
>TRBD2|TRBJ2-3|TRBV28|many
CASSHMGLAGPMGTDTQYF
TGTGCCAGCAGTCACATGGGACTAGCGGGACCTATGGGCACAGATACGCAGTATTTT
>NA|TRBJ2-5|TRBV7-3|NA
CASSLIPQETQYF
TGTGCCAGCAGCTTAATTCCACAAGAGACCCAGTACTTC
>TRBD1|TRBJ1-5|TRBV5-6|NA
CASSFGQGVLNQPQHF
TGTGCCAGCAGCTTCGGACAGGGGGTTCTCAATCAGCCCCAGCATTTT
>NA|TRBJ1-2|TRBV4-3|many
CASSPTPGSLGGYTF
TGCGCCAGCAGCCCCACGCCCGGGTCCCTAGGGGGCTACACCTTC
>NA|TRBJ1-2|TRBV6-2/TRBV6-3|many
CASSRDGFGGYTF
TGTGCCAGCAGTCGAGACGGGTTCGGGGGCTACACCTTC
>TRBD1|TRBJ2-7|TRBV18|few
CASSPGTGTYEQYF
TGTGCCAGCTCACCCGGGACAGGGACCTACGAGCAGTACTTC
>NA|TRBJ1-1|TRBV4-3|NA
CASSQDVKVAEAFF
TGCGCCAGCAGCCAAGATGTTAAGGTCGCTGAAGCTTTCTTT
>NA|TRBJ2-7|TRBV4-2|many
CASSPGSSYEQYF
TGTGCCAGCAGCCCGGGGAGCTCCTACGAGCAGTACTTC
>NA|TRBJ2-7|TRBV25-1|many
CASSETRNEQYF
TGTGCCAGCAGTGAAACTAGAAACGAGCAGTACTTC
>NA|TRBJ2-7|TRBV7-2|few
CASSPGSRRGEQYF
TGTGCCAGCAGCCCCGGTAGTAGGAGGGGCGAGCAGTACTTC
>TRBD2|TRBJ2-1|TRBV20-1|many
CSAPLIAGANEQFF
TGCAGTGCCCCGCTGATAGCGGGAGCGAATGAGCAGTTCTTC
>NA|TRBJ2-1|TRBV11-2|many
CASSLDPSMRGEQFF
TGTGCCAGCAGCTTAGATCCCTCTATGAGGGGTGAGCAGTTCTTC
>NA|TRBJ2-1|TRBV9|NA
CASSVGGGEQFF
TGTGCCAGCAGCGTAGGTGGCGGTGAGCAGTTCTTC
>NA|TRBJ2-1|TRBV18|many
CASSPAGHLYNEQFF
TGTGCCAGCTCACCCGCGGGGCACCTATACAATGAGCAGTTCTTC
>NA|TRBJ2-5|TRBV7-8|NA
CASSLRGPLETQYF
TGTGCCAGCAGCTTACGGGGTCCCTTAGAGACCCAGTACTTC
>TRBD2|TRBJ2-7|TRBV28|few
CASRGTTGRFYEQYF
TGTGCCAGCAGGGGCACCACCGGGAGGTTTTACGAGCAGTACTTC
>NA|TRBJ1-5|TRBV28|NA
CASSKGPNPNQPQHF
TGTGCCAGCAGTAAAGGGCCCAATCCCAATCAGCCCCAGCATTTT
>NA|TRBJ2-5|TRBV27|many
CASSLDFLGTQYF
TGTGCCAGCAGTTTAGACTTCCTGGGGACCCAGTACTTC
>NA|TRBJ2-1|TRBV29-1|many
CSVEVGRAGSYNEQFF
TGCAGCGTTGAAGTTGGCCGAGCCGGCTCCTACAATGAGCAGTTCTTC
>NA|TRBJ2-6|TRBV2|many
CASGRRGYGANVLTF
TGTGCCAGCGGGCGGAGGGGCTACGGGGCCAACGTCCTGACTTTC